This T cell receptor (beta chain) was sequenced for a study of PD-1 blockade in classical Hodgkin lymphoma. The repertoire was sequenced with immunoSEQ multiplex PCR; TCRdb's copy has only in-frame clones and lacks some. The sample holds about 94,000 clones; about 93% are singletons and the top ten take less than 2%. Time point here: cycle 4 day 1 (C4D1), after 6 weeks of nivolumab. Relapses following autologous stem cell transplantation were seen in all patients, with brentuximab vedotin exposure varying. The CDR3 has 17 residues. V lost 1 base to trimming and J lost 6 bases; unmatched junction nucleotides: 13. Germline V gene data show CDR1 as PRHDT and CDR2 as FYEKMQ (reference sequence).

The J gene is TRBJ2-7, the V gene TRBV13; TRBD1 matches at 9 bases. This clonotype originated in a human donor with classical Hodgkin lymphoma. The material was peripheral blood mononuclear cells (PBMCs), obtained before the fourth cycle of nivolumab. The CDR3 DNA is TGTGCCAGCAGCTTAGAATGGGAGGGGACAGGGTATGCCGAGCAGTACTTC. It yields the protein CASSLEWEGTGYAEQYF.